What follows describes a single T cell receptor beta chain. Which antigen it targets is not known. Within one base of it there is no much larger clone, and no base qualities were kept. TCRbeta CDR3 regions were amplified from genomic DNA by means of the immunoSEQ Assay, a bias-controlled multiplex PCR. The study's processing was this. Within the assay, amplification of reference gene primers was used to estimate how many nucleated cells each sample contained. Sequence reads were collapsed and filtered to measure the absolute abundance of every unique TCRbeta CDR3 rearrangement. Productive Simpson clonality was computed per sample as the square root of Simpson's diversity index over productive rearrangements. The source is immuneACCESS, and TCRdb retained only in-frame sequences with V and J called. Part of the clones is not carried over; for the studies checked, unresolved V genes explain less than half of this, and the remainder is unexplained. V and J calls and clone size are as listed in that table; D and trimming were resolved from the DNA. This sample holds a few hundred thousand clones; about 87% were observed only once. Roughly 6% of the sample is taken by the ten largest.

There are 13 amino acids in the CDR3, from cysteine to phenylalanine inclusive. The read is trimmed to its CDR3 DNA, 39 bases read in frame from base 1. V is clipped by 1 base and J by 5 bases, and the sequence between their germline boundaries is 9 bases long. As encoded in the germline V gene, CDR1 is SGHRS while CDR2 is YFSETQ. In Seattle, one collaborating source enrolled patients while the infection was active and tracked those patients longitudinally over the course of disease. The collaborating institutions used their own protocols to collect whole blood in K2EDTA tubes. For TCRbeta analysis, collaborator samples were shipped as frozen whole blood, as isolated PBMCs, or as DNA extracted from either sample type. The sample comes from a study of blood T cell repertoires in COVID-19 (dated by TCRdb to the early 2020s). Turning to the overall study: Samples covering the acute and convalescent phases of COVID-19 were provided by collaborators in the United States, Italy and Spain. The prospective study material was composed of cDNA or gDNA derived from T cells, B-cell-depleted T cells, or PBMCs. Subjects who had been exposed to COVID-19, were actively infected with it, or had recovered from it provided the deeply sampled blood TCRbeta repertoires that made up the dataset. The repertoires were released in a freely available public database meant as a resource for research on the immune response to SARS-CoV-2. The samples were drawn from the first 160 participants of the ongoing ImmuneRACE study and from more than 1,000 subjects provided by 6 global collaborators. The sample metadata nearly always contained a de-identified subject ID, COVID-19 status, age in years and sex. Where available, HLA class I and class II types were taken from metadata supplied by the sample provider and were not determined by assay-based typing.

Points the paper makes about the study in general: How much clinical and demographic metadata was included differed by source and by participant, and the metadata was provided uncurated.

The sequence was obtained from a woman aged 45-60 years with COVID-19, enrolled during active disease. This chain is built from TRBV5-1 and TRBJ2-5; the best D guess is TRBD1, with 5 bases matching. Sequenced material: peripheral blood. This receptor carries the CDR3 CASSLSGSETQYF. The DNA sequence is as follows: TGCGCCAGCAGCTTGTCAGGGTCCGAGACCCAGTACTTC.